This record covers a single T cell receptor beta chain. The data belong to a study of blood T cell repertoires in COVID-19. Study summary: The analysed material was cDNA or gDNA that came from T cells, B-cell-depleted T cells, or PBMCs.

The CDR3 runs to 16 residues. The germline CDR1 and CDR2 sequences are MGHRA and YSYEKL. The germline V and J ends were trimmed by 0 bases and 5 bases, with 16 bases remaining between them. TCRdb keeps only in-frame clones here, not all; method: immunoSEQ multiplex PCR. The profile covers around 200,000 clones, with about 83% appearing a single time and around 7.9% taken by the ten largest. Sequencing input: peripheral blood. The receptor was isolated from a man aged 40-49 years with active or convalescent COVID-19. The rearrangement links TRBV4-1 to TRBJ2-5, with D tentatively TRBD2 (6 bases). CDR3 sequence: CASSQDGRGMGETQYF. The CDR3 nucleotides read TGCGCCAGCAGCCAAGATGGTCGGGGGATGGGTGAGACCCAGTACTTC.